This TCR beta chain was captured by sequencing in a study of cytomegalovirus exposure and HLA in healthy donors (dated by TCRdb to the late 2010s). Regarding the research as a whole: In an earlier analysis of 550 to 750 of the donors, about 260 Gb of sequence data and some 100 million unique TCR beta sequences from about 179 million T cells were reported. About 300 gigabases of sequencing data and roughly 90 million unique TCR sequences were included in an early release covering roughly 700 HLA-typed donors. Of the approximately 370 genotyped donors, 81% were placed in the genetic ancestry cluster associated with self-reported Caucasian donors. The study aimed to test whether signatures of past pathogen exposure could be identified by cataloging public T cell receptors. The T cell repertoires of 666 subjects were profiled by immunosequencing and related to cytomegalovirus serostatus. Besides the first cohort of approximately 670 subjects, a separate validation cohort made up of 120 different subjects was used. To predict cytomegalovirus infection status, the study brought together high-throughput TCR immunosequencing, statistical association of individual TCRs with disease status, and machine learning. To study patterns of TCR occurrence, a later analysis re-analyzed previously published TCR beta repertoires from 600 to 750 donors and added high-resolution HLA genotyping. The later analysis used no new phenotypic data to find candidate immune exposures, relying instead on TCR beta sequences and their occurrence across donors. To decide whether each TCR beta V gene segment behaved as functional or pseudogenic, an earlier analysis of several hundred of the donors relied on high-throughput TCR beta sequencing. Alongside the repertoire data, information on donor age, sex, ethnicity and CMV serostatus was compiled. Genome-wide SNP genotypes for about 55% of the 666 donors were used in a later genetic analysis, which treated that subset as a discovery cohort. Every repertoire in the discovery cohort had been generated on one and the same sequencing platform. HLA typing included class I and class II loci at four-digit resolution. The number of typed donors differed by locus: about 629-630 for A, B, C, DRB1 and DQB1; about 520 for DQA1; 606 for DPA1; and some 470 for DPB1. Roughly five DR-DQ haplotypes were handled as single units for association and clustering because linkage in the cohort was strong. Among roughly 400 genotyped donors of the cohort, an average of roughly 230,000 unique TCR beta nucleotide sequences was sequenced per donor, of which roughly 17% were non-productive. Overall results and qualifications from the work: It was suggested by the authors that the approach could potentially be generalized to other disease states and immunological phenotypes. Some IMGT-functional V segments, including TRBV6-2 and TRBV6-3, could not be told apart with the 87-base-pair reads, so those segments were excluded. According to a later analysis, parvovirus B19, influenza, CMV and Epstein-Barr virus appeared linked to several top co-occurrence clusters. Because some donors lacked HLA typing at each locus, the association tests relied only on the typed subset. Most TCR sequences were observed very rarely across donors, whereas some public TCRs were present in many individuals. The earlier analysis of almost 600 of the donors excluded around 17 rarely observed V segments, including chromosome 9 orphons, because counts were too low. A later analysis associated 16,951 TCR beta sequences with specific HLA alleles at a false discovery rate of 0.05. A cluster of highly shared sequence variants was judged likely to represent a technical artifact of the sequencing pipeline. A later analysis found that TCR association rates varied across HLA loci, with DRB1 alleles showing the most associated TCRs and HLA-C alleles the fewest. The study listed 150 to 200 TCR beta chains as associated with cytomegalovirus. In vitro tests confirmed that three of the cytomegalovirus-associated TCR beta chains recognize cytomegalovirus antigens. The only immune exposure information available for the cohort was CMV serostatus. In a later analysis, HLA-associated TCR beta chains showed more clonal expansion and lower generation probabilities than non-associated chains that were equally common. This cohort had only TCR beta chains sequenced, and the lack of alpha or paired-chain data limited which features could be detected. The classifier was reported to diagnose cytomegalovirus status with high specificity and sensitivity in both the original and validation cohorts. Presence/absence analyses assumed roughly uniform sequencing depth across donors, an assumption that may not hold. A later genetic analysis reported fewer N-insertions in productive TCRs among donors in an Asian-associated ancestry cluster than the roughly 700-donor mean. Most CMV-associated TCR beta chains appeared to be HLA-restricted in a later analysis, and the HLA associations seemed to be driven largely by CMV exposure. A further reported finding was that TCR beta sequences accurately predicted the HLA-A and HLA-B alleles for most subjects in the first cohort. Assigning TCR associations to individual alleles was difficult when HLA alleles, especially DR and DQ, strongly co-occurred. A later genetic analysis associated a missense DCLRE1C variant with V-gene and J-gene trimming of TCR beta chains, and an independent cohort replicated the association. Broadly in line with IMGT annotations, most TCR beta V segments showed up in productive rearrangements about 87% or about 30% of the time in an earlier analysis of under 700 of the donors. Correlated functional status among segregating V segments might reflect linkage disequilibrium, but an unknown experimental factor could not be ruled out.

The library was obtained by the immunoSEQ multiplex PCR assay. The multiplex PCR relied on a mix of 60 forward primers for TCR Vbeta segments and 13 reverse primers for TCR Jbeta segments. A multiplex PCR assay on genomic DNA amplified the CDR3 region of rearranged TCR beta genes. The Illumina HiSeq System was used to sequence the amplified TCR beta libraries as 87-base-pair reads. The study's own analysis went as follows. A later analysis tallied tens of millions of unique TCR beta chains across the approximately 670 repertoires, and around 12 million of those chains were shared by two or more donors. A nearest-neighbor algorithm error-corrected the raw reads and collapsed the reads into unique sequences, merging closely related sequences to remove PCR and sequencing errors. V, D and J gene segments were assigned by aligning CDR3 sequences to IMGT reference sequences. For a sequence to be retained, a match of at least six nucleotides was required to both a V gene segment and a J gene segment. Rearrangements were classified as productive when the CDR3 lacked stop codons and remained in frame with V and J, and all other rearrangements were classified as non-productive. Following IMGT convention, CDR3 was defined as the stretch from the second conserved V-encoded cysteine up to the conserved J-encoded phenylalanine. The earlier analysis of approximately 500 of the donors excluded sequences that lacked an unambiguous match to a single V gene segment. In an earlier analysis of 500 to 750 of the donors, V segments were called functional above 56.7% productive rearrangements and were called segregating when the between-donor standard deviation exceeded 5%. A statistical classification framework was developed to diagnose cytomegalovirus status using the catalog of TCR beta chain sequences. V and J gene assignment, in a later analysis, came from comparing TCR nucleotide sequences with IMGT/GENE-DB human TR gene sequences. A later analysis assigned CDR3 sequences and most-parsimonious VDJ recombination scenarios with the TCRdist pipeline. In a later analysis, every TCR beta chain was defined by the combination of its CDR3 amino acid sequence and its V-gene family, and reads without a unique V-gene family were dropped. A later analysis removed 592 highly shared, low-generation-probability nucleotide sequences to deal with suspected cross-contamination and a sequencing artifact. In a later analysis, a clonal expansion index was calculated for each public chain from normalized within-repertoire ranks of inferred template counts. A later analysis computed generation probabilities with a VDJ recombination model fitted to out-of-frame rearrangements, and checked the results against IGoR. In a later analysis, hypergeometric tests were used to score TCR-TCR, TCR-HLA and TCR-CMV co-occurrence, with a repertoire-size bias correction applied to TCR pairs. False discovery rates were estimated in a later analysis by permuting HLA or CMV assignments 20 times. A later analysis grouped co-occurring TCRs with DBSCAN, adding TCRdist sequence similarity when clustering within HLA-allele-positive subsets. Co-occurrence clustering excluded repertoires with fewer than 30,000 or more than 120,000 public chains, plus five with anomalous nucleotide sharing. Entries here come from immuneACCESS through TCRdb and include only in-frame sequences with V and J called. Some clones fail to appear in such tables; in the studies checked, an unresolved V gene covers under half of the shortfall, and the cause of the remainder is unknown. That table supplies the V and J calls and clone size; D and trimming were determined from the DNA. The sample table holds 170,000 or so clones, of which 84% were seen once. The ten top clones hold about 4.9% of the sample.

Notes on this clone: Its binding antigen is unknown. No much larger clonotype is one base removed from it; base qualities were not supplied.

Spanning cysteine to phenylalanine, the CDR3 consists of 14 amino acids. Only CDR3 DNA is held: 42 bases, read in frame from base 1. The germline V gene yields SGDLS for CDR1 and YYNGEE for CDR2. V loses 1 base, J loses 4 bases, and the germline ends lie 10 bases apart. The cohort was made up of approximately 700 healthy bone marrow donors. At the time of sampling, all cohort members were nominally healthy, though unrecorded immune exposures were likely present. The donor tested CMV seropositive, placing the donor among the 290 or so seropositive members of the cohort. Every donor gave a peripheral blood sample, and the peripheral blood mononuclear cells from that sample were used for TCR beta sequencing. The Qiagen DNeasy Blood Extraction Kit was used to extract genomic DNA from the blood cell samples.

The TCR was taken from a girl aged 5-17 years in good health and CMV-seropositive. Rearrangement joined TRBV9 to TRBJ2-3; the D gene is not confidently resolved. The sequenced material came from PBMCs. The CDR3 region has the sequence CASSVSPLADTQYF. The nucleotide sequence reads as follows: TGTGCCAGCAGCGTATCCCCATTAGCAGATACGCAGTATTTT. The entire variable domain, with the stretches around the CDR3 drawn from the reference TRBV9 and TRBJ2-3 proteins, is DSGVTQTPKHLITATGQRVTLRCSPRSGDLSVYWYQQSLDQGLQFLIQYYNGEERAKGNILERFSAQQFPDLHSELNLSSLELGDSALYFCASSVSPLADTQYFGPGTRLTVL.